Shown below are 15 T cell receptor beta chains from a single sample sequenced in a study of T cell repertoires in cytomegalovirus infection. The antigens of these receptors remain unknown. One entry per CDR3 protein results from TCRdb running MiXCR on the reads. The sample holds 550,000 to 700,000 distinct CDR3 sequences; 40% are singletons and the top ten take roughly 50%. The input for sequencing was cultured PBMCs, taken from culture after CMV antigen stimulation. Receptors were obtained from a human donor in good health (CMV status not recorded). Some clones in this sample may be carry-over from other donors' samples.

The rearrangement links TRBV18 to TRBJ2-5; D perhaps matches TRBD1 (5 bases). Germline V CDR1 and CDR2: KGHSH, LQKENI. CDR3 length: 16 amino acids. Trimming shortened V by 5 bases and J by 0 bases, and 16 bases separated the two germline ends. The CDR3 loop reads CASSSTRRQYQETQYF. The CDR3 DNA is TGTGCCAGCTCATCAACCCGTAGACAGTACCAAGAGACCCAGTACTTC.

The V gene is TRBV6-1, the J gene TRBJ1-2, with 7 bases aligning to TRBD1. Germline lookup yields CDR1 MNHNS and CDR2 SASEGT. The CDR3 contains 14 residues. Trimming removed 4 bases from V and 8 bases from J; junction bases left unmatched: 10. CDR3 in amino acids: CASSAKPGQRGYTF. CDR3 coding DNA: TGTGCCAGCAGTGCCAAGCCGGGACAGCGCGGCTACACCTTC.

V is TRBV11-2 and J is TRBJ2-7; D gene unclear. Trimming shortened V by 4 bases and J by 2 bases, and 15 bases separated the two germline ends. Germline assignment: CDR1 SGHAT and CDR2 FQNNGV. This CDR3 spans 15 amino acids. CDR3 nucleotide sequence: TGTGCCAGCAGCTCTCGGCCGGAAAGGGCCTACGAGCAGTACTTC. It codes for CASSSRPERAYEQYF. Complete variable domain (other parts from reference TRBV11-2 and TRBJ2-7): EAGVAQSPRYKIIEKRQSVAFWCNPISGHATLYWYQQILGQGPKLLIQFQNNGVVDDSQLPKDRFSAERLKGVDSTLKIQPAKLEDSAVYLCASSSRPERAYEQYFGPGTRLTVT.

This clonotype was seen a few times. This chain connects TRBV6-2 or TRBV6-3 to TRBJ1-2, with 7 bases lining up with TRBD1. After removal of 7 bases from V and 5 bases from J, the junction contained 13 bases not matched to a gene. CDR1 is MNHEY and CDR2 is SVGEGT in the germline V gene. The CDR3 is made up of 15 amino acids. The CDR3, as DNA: TGTGCCAGCACCCCGGGACAGTATTGGTTATATGGCTACACCTTC. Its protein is CASTPGQYWLYGYTF.

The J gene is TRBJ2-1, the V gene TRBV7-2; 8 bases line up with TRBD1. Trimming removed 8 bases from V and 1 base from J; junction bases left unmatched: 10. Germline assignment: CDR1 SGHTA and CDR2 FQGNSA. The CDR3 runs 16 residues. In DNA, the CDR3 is TGTGCCAGCTGTCAGCAGGGGGCCGTTTCCTACAATGAGCAGTTCTTC. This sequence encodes CASCQQGAVSYNEQFF.

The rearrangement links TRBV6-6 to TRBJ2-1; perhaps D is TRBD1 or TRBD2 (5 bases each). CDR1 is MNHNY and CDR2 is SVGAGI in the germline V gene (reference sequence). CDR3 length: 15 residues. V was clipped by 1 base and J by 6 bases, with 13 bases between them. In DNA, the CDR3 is TGTGCCAGCAGTTACTGGGGACCCCGCTCCAATGAGCAGTTCTTC. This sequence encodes CASSYWGPRSNEQFF.

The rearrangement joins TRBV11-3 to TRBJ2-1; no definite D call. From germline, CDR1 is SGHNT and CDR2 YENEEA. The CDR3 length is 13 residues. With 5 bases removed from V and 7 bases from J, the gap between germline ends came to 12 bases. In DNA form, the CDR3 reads TGTGCCAGCAGCCTTTCGAGCTTAAATGAGCAGTTCTTC. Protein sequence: CASSLSSLNEQFF.

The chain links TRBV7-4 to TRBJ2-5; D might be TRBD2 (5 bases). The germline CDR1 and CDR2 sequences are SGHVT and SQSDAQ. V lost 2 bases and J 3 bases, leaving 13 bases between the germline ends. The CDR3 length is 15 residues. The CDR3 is CASSLRSGLEETQYF. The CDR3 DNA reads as TGTGCCAGCAGCTTAAGGAGCGGACTTGAAGAGACCCAGTACTTC. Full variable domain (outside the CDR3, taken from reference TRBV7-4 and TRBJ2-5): GAGVSQSPRYKVAKRGRDVALRCDSISGHVTLYWYRQTLGQGSEVLTYSQSDAQRDKSGRPSGRFSAERPERSVSTLKIQRTEQGDSAVYLCASSLRSGLEETQYFGPGTRLLVL.

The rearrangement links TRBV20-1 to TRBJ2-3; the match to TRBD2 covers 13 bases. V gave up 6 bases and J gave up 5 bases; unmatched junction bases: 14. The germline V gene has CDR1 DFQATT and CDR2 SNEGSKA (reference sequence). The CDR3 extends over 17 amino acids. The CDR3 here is CSAYSGTSGVIGDTQYF. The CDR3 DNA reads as TGCAGTGCCTATTCCGGGACTAGCGGGGTGATTGGAGATACGCAGTATTTT.

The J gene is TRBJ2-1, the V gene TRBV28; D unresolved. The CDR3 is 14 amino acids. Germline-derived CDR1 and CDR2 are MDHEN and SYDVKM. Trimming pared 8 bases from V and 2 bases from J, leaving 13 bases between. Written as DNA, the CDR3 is TGTGCCAGCGGCGACATGGGCCCCTACAATGAGCAGTTCTTC. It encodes CASGDMGPYNEQFF.

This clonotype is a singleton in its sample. This chain's CDR3 is CASSLGPSGQETQYF. The CDR3, as DNA: TGTGCCAGCAGTTTAGGCCCCAGCGGACAAGAGACCCAGTACTTC. J is TRBJ2-5 and V is TRBV12-3 or TRBV12-4; tentatively, D is TRBD2 (5 bases). Trimming left V 1 base short and J 2 bases short, with 11 bases between. This CDR3 contains 15 residues.

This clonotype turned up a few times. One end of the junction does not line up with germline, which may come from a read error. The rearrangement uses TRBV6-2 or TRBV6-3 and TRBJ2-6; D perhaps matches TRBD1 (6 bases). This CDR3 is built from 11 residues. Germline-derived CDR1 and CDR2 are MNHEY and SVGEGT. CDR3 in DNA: TGTGCCAGCAGTTACCGTGGACAGCCGGCTTTC. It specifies CASSYRGQPAF.

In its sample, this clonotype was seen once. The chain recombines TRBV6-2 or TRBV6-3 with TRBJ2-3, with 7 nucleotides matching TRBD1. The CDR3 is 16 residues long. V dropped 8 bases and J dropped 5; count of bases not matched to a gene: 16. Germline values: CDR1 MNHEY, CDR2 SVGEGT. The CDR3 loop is CASSIPIARGRDTQYF. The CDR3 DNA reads TGTGCCAGCTCTATACCTATCGCAAGGGGGCGAGATACGCAGTATTTT.

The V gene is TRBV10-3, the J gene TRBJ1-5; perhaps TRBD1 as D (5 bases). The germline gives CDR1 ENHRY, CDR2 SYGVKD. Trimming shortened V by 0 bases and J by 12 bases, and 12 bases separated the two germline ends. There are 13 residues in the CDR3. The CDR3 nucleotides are TGTGCCATCAGTGAGTCGACTCGGGGCAGCCAGCATTTT. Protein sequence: CAISESTRGSQHF.

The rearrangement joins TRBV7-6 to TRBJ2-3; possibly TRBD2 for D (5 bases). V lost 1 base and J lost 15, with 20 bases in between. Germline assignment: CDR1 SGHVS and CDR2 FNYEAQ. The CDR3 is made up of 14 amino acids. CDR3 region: CASSLVVSSGHIYF. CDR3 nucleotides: TGTGCCAGCAGCTTAGTGGTTTCCAGCGGTCACATTTATTTT.